The source of this TCR beta chain is a study of T cells after yellow fever vaccination. General study points: Weaker overall, the secondary response nonetheless peaked faster (day 5 versus 15). After the booster, over 95% of CD4 and approximately 90% of CD8 primary-response clones were re-detected.

As regards this clonotype: Its matching antigen is unknown.

The length of the CDR3 is 19 residues. CDR1 is LGHNA and CDR2 is YSLEER in the germline V gene. Trimming removed 0 bases at V and 7 bases at J, with 27 bases between. MiXCR was run by TCRdb on the 5' RACE reads, yielding one entry per CDR3 protein. The repertoire includes about 430,000 distinct CDR3 sequences, around 19% of them detected once, and roughly 19% sits in the top ten. The receptor was isolated from a man aged 18 to 29 who received the YFV17D yellow fever vaccine. Sample: PBMCs, taken before the yellow fever booster vaccination. The chain is built from TRBV4-3 and TRBJ2-5; maybe TRBD2 (6 bases). The CDR3: CASSQDRLVGDGDGGTQYF. CDR3 sequence (DNA): TGCGCCAGCAGCCAAGATCGGCTCGTCGGGGACGGGGACGGGGGGACCCAGTACTTC.